This T cell receptor (beta chain) was documented in a study of CD8+CD57+ T cells in acquired aplastic anemia. Before being chosen for sequencing, patients had shown CD8+CD57+ cell expansion by flow cytometry. Per germline, CDR1 LNHDA and CDR2 SQIVND (reference sequence). Trimming cost V 7 bases and J 7 bases; bases outside gene matches: 4. The CDR3 contains 13 residues. The template used for profiling TCR beta VDJ and CDR3 was genomic DNA. One entry per CDR3 protein results from TCRdb running MiXCR on the reads. This sample yields some 170,000 distinct CDR3 sequences, of which roughly 43% are seen a single time; around 1.1% belongs to the top ten.

J is TRBJ1-6 and V is TRBV19, with 7 nucleotides matching TRBD1. Sequencing input: sorted CD4+, CD8+, or CD8+CD57+ T cells (not recorded which) from PBMCs. The receptor's source is a human donor with aplastic anemia. This chain's CDR3 is CASNSGQNSPLHF. For the CDR3, the DNA is TGTGCCAGTAACTCGGGACAGAATTCACCCCTCCACTTT.